This T cell receptor (beta chain) appears in the sequencing data of a study of cytomegalovirus exposure and HLA in healthy donors. Healthy bone marrow donors made up the donor group. Use of 60 Vbeta and 13 Jbeta primers characterized the PCR. Assay used: immunoSEQ multiplex PCR; TCRdb lists only in-frame clones, some missing. The sample records approximately 150,000 clones, about 75% being singletons. The germline V gene has CDR1 SGHAT and CDR2 FQNNGV. V gave up 4 bases and J gave up 3 bases, with 7 bases separating them. The CDR3 sequence is 12 residues long. The receptor's source is a male donor in good health and CMV-seropositive. The source material was PBMCs. The chain carries TRBV11-2 and TRBJ2-7; D is uncertain. In DNA, the CDR3 is TGTGCCAGCAGCTGGCACAGCTACGAGCAGTACTTC. It specifies CASSWHSYEQYF.